This entry is about one T cell receptor beta chain. The germline V and J ends were trimmed by 6 bases and 0 bases, with 15 bases remaining between them. CDR1 and CDR2 (germline): LNHDA, SQIVND (reference sequence). The CDR3 is 16 amino acids. This sample is drawn from a study of T cell clones after liver transplantation. TCRdb keeps only in-frame clones here, not all; method: immunoSEQ multiplex PCR. The sample records tens of thousands of clones, over 90% being singletons. The sequenced sample was CD4+ T cells from blood, obtained around 27 months after liver transplant. This receptor was obtained from a human patient who received a liver transplant. A share of the T cells may be of graft donor origin. This chain links TRBV19 with TRBJ2-1; D gene unclear. CDR3 residues: CASSQRHGNSYNEQFF. In DNA, the CDR3 is TGTGCCAGTAGCCAGCGACACGGTAACTCCTACAATGAGCAGTTCTTC.